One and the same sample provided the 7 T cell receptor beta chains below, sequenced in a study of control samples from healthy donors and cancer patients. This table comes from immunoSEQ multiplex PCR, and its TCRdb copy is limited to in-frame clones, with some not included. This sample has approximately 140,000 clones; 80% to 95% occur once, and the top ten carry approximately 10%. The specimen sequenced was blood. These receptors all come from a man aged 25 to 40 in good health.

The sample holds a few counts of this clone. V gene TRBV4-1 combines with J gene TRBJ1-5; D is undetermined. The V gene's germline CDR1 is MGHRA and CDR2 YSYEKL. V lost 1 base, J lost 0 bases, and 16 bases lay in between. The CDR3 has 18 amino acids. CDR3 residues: CASSQVVAGVSSNQPQHF. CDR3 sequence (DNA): TGCGCCAGCAGCCAAGTTGTCGCGGGAGTAAGTAGCAATCAGCCCCAGCATTTT.

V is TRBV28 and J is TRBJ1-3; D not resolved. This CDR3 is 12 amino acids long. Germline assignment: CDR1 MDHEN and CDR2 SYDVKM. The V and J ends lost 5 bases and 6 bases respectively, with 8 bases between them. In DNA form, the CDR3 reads TGTGCCAGCAGTCCTTCCCTAAACACCATATATTTT. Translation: CASSPSLNTIYF.

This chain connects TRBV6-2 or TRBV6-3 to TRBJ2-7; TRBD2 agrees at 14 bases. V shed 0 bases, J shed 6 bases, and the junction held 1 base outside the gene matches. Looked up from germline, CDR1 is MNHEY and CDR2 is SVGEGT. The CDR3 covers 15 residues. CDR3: CASSYSGLAGVEQYF. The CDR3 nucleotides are TGTGCCAGCAGTTACTCGGGACTAGCGGGAGTCGAGCAGTACTTC.

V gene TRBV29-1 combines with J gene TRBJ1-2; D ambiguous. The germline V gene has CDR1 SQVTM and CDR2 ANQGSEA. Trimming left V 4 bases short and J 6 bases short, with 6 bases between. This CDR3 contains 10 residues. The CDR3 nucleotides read TGCAGCGTTGCTGGGGATGGCTACACCTTC. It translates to CSVAGDGYTF.

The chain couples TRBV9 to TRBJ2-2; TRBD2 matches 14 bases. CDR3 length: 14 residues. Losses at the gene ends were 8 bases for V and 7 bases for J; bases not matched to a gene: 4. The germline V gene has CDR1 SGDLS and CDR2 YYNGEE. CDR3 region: CASGLAGGHGELFF. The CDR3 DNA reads TGTGCCAGTGGACTAGCGGGAGGACACGGGGAGCTGTTTTTT.

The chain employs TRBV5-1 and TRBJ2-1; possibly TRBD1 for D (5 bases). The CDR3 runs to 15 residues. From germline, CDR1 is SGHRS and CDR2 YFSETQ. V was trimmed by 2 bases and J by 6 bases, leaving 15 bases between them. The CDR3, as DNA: TGCGCCAGCAGCTTAGACAGCACCTCCCGCAATGAGCAGTTCTTC. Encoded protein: CASSLDSTSRNEQFF.

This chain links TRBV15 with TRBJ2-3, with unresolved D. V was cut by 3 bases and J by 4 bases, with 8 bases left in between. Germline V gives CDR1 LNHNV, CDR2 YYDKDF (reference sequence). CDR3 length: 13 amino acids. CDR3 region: CATSRLRADTQYF. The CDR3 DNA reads TGTGCCACCAGCAGGCTCCGGGCAGATACGCAGTATTTT.